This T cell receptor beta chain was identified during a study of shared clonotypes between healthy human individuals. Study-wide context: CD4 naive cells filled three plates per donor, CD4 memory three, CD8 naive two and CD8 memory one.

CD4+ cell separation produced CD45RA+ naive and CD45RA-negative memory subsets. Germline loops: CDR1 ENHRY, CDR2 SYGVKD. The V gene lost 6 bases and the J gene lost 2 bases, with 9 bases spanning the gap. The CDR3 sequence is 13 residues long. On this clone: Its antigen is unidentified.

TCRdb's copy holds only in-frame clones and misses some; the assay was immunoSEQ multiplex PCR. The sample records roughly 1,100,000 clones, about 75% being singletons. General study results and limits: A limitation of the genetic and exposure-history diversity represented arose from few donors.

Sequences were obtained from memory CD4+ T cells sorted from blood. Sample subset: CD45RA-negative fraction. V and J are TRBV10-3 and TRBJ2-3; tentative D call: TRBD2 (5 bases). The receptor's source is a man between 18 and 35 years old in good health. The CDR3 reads CAIRPRATDTQYF. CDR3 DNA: TGTGCCATCAGGCCGCGGGCCACAGATACGCAGTATTTT.